Given below is one T cell receptor beta chain in context. Its antigen is as yet unknown. This sample is part of a study of Ad26.COV2.S vaccination and SARS-CoV-2 variants. About the study: Doses of Ad26.COV2.S were injected into muscle once or twice, 56 days apart. Study findings and constraints: Vaccine recipients posted higher spike-specific TCR breadth than their placebo counterparts.

Assay used: immunoSEQ multiplex PCR; TCRdb lists only in-frame clones, some missing. The table has about 460,000 clones, roughly nine tenths seen once. Indicated treatment: over 15 received Ad26.COV2.S at low or high dose, single or two shots; about 5 received placebo; per-sample allocation not given. It was on day 63 after the first vaccine or placebo injection that samples were taken. Cohort 1b enrolled adults aged 18-55 years in Boston. Germline CDR1 is KGHSH and CDR2 is LQKENI. This CDR3 comprises 13 residues. The V end was cut by 6 bases, the J end by 4 bases, with 10 bases between. The sequence was obtained from a person between 18 and 65 years old who received the Ad26.COV2.S COVID-19 vaccine or a placebo. This chain uses TRBV18 with TRBJ1-3; D not certain. The material sequenced was peripheral blood, taken in a trial of Ad26.COV2.S vaccine versus placebo. The CDR3 sequence: CASSSSSGNTIYF. The CDR3 nucleotides are TGTGCCAGCTCTTCGAGTTCAGGAAACACCATATATTTT. Full variable domain (outside the CDR3, taken from reference TRBV18 and TRBJ1-3): NAGVMQNPRHLVRRRGQEARLRCSPMKGHSHVYWYRQLPEEGLKFMVYLQKENIIDESGMPKERFSAEFPKEGPSILRIQQVVRGDSAAYFCASSSSSGNTIYFGEGSWLTVV.